Sequencing of this T cell receptor (beta chain) was carried out in a study of blood T cell repertoires in COVID-19. As originally analysed: The assay estimated nucleated cells by amplifying reference gene primers. Here immunoSEQ multiplex PCR was the method, and the copy in TCRdb shows in-frame clones only, minus some. The V and J calls and the clone size are those of that table, but D and trimming were determined from the DNA. The table records under 250,000 clones, 86% of them present only once. The count of this clone is one. J gave up 4 bases and V 7 bases, and 8 bases lay outside the gene matches. The length of the CDR3 is 14 residues. Germline loops: CDR1 SNHLY, CDR2 FYNNEI.

The chain is built from TRBV2 and TRBJ2-5; 8 bases are shared with TRBD1. The clonotype originates from a woman aged 55-70 years who had recovered from COVID-19. The sequenced sample was peripheral blood. Written as DNA, the CDR3 is TGTGCCAGCATCAGACAGGGGAGGCGAGAGACCCAGTACTTC. Translating it yields CASIRQGRRETQYF.